This T cell receptor (beta chain) was retrieved from a study of T cells in Graves' hyperthyroidism and ophthalmopathy. The CDR3 length is 15 residues. Germline-derived CDR1 and CDR2 are DFQATT and SNEGSKA (reference sequence). V lost 1 base to trimming and J lost 3 bases; unmatched junction nucleotides: 7. Authors of the study amplified TCR beta CDR3 regions from RNA transcripts. An initial round of RT-PCR targeting the TCR CDR3 relied on the HTBI primer set. TCRdb processed the multiplex PCR reads anew with MiXCR; each CDR3 protein has one entry. The sample has 600,000 to 850,000 distinct CDR3 sequences, under 20% seen once; the top ten hold 15% to 20%. The table lists this clonotype with many counts.

Sample: blood. The receptor's source is a woman aged 50 to 60 with Graves' hyperthyroidism that later progressed to Graves' ophthalmopathy. V and J are TRBV20-1 and TRBJ2-7; 9 bases are a match to TRBD1. The CDR3 DNA reads TGCAGTGCTAGAGGACAGGGGGACCCCTTCTACGAGCAGTACTTC. Translating gives CSARGQGDPFYEQYF.